This TCR beta chain appears in the sequencing data of a study of cytomegalovirus exposure and HLA in healthy donors. Notes on the study in general: The study had only CMV serostatus as immune exposure information.

Researchers ran the PCR with 60 Vbeta and 13 Jbeta primers. TCRdb's copy holds only in-frame clones and misses some; the assay was immunoSEQ multiplex PCR. The sample records 220,000 or so clones, approximately 70% being singletons. As regards this clone: Its antigen is as yet unknown.

The germline V gene has CDR1 MNHEY and CDR2 SVGAGI. Deletions cut 6 bases from V and 6 bases from J, with 12 bases between. The CDR3 is made up of 13 amino acids. Sequencing was done on a sample of PBMCs. The V gene is TRBV6-5, the J gene TRBJ2-1; possibly TRBD1 for D (5 bases). The sequence was collected from a woman aged 30 to 39 in good health and CMV-seronegative. CDR3 sequence (DNA): TGTGCCAGCAGCCTAGACAGCCCCAATGAGCAGTTCTTC. This codes for CASSLDSPNEQFF.